These 8 T cell receptor beta chains share one sample of origin, sequenced in a study of post-analysis software for immune sequencing data. Included in the TCR beta cDNA libraries were unique molecular identifiers. TCRdb re-derived calls from the PCR reads in MiXCR, one entry per CDR3 protein. This table holds about 380,000 distinct CDR3 sequences, less than 35% found once. For these receptors, no antigen is known. Findings of the study overall: Patients had higher frequencies than controls of five TRBV segments, including TRBV5-6, TRBV5-1 and TRBV20-1.

Sequencing was performed on blood. These receptors all stem from a girl aged 5-17 years with multiple sclerosis.

This clonotype showed up just a few times. The chain uses TRBV20-1 and TRBJ2-1; 11 bases map to TRBD2. The CDR3 is 13 residues long. CDR1 DFQATT and CDR2 SNEGSKA come from the germline V gene (reference sequence). V shed 1 base, J shed 8 bases, and the junction held 1 base outside the gene matches. CDR3 sequence: CSARASGGYEQFF. DNA of the CDR3: TGCAGTGCTAGAGCTAGCGGGGGGTATGAGCAGTTCTTC.

This clonotype was picked up a small number of times. J is TRBJ2-3 and V is TRBV2; 8 nucleotides agree with TRBD2. Losses at the gene ends were 4 bases for V and 1 base for J; bases not matched to a gene: 1. Germline assignment: CDR1 SNHLY and CDR2 FYNNEI. This CDR3 is 14 amino acids long. The CDR3 DNA sequence: TGTGCCAGCAGTGCAGCGGGGGGCACAGATACGCAGTATTTT. This sequence encodes CASSAAGGTDTQYF.

The chain employs TRBV5-1 and TRBJ1-2; possible D gene TRBD1, 5 bases. Germline V gives CDR1 SGHRS, CDR2 YFSETQ. Between the trimmed V and J ends, which lost 0 bases and 4 bases, there was a span of 10 bases. The CDR3 is made up of 14 amino acids. The CDR3 nucleotides are TGCGCCAGCAGCTTGGATACCGGGACCTATGGCTACACCTTC. It yields the protein CASSLDTGTYGYTF.

This clonotype was counted a single time. This chain joins TRBV6-4 and TRBJ2-3, with 11 bases fitting TRBD1. J lost 4 bases, V lost 2 bases, and 5 bases had no gene match. The CDR3 loop spans 16 amino acids. The germline V gene has CDR1 MRHNA and CDR2 SNTAGT. The CDR3 sequence is CASSDLPGQGADTQYF. CDR3 DNA: TGTGCCAGCAGTGACCTCCCGGGACAGGGGGCAGATACGCAGTATTTT.

This clonotype has just a few counts. The gene calls are TRBV2 and TRBJ1-2; D remains unclear. With 1 base removed from V and 1 base from J, the gap between germline ends came to 4 bases. The CDR3 totals 13 residues. From germline, CDR1 is SNHLY and CDR2 FYNNEI. CDR3 DNA: TGTGCCAGCAGTGAAGGGATTAACTATGGCTACACCTTC. Translation gives CASSEGINYGYTF.

This sequence joins TRBV4-2 and TRBJ1-4; possibly TRBD1 for D (5 bases). The germline CDR1 and CDR2 sequences are LGHNA and YNFKEQ. The CDR3 has 16 amino acids. Trimming stripped 1 base from V and 8 bases from J, with 17 bases between. The CDR3 region is CASSQVSSGTGEKLFF. In DNA form, the CDR3 reads TGTGCCAGCAGCCAAGTGAGCTCAGGGACGGGGGAAAAACTGTTTTTT.

The V and J genes are TRBV15 and TRBJ2-3; no clear D gene. Germline assignment: CDR1 LNHNV and CDR2 YYDKDF (reference sequence). CDR3 length equals 15 residues. The germline V and J ends were trimmed by 5 bases and 0 bases, with 12 bases remaining between them. The CDR3 region is CATSGSLSSTDTQYF. The CDR3 DNA follows: TGTGCCACCAGCGGGTCCCTCTCTAGCACAGATACGCAGTATTTT.

The chain combines TRBV24-1 with TRBJ2-1; TRBD1 matches at 10 bases. Germline CDR1 is KGHDR and CDR2 is SFDVKD. V was clipped by 1 base and J by 8 bases; unmatched bases: 10. The CDR3 is 17 residues long. This CDR3 reads CATSDLPGQGPMDEQFF. The CDR3 bases are TGTGCCACCAGTGATTTACCGGGACAGGGGCCAATGGATGAGCAGTTCTTC.